What follows are 28 T cell receptor beta chains derived from one specimen sequenced in a study of metastatic and nonmetastatic thyroid tumors. TCRdb re-called the PCR reads with MiXCR. The profile shows more than 40,000 clones, approximately 3% of them singletons. Patients had received no treatment of any kind before thyroid surgery. The specimen was blood. The receptors were sampled from a female donor with papillary thyroid cancer or a benign thyroid nodule (not recorded which). Some clones in this sample may be carry-over from other donors' samples.

This clone was observed many times. This chain connects TRBV28 to TRBJ2-2; D is ambiguous. This CDR3 contains 15 residues. Germline V gene sequence: CDR1 MDHEN, CDR2 SYDVKM. V lost 4 bases and J 2 bases, leaving 11 bases between the germline ends. This CDR3 reads CASSWGFSNTGELFF. The CDR3 region has the DNA TGTGCCAGCAGTTGGGGATTCAGCAACACCGGGGAGCTGTTTTTT.

CDR3 bases: TGTGCCAGCAGTGTCCAGGGAAACGAGCAGTACTTC. This translates into CASSVQGNEQYF. The chain couples TRBV6-1 to TRBJ2-7; a weak D match, TRBD1 (5 bases). Germline CDR1 MNHNS, CDR2 SASEGT. Trimming took off 4 bases at V and 5 bases at J, with 9 bases between the two ends. This CDR3 contains 12 residues.

This clone was recorded at least ten times. The chain joins TRBV20-1 to TRBJ2-6; 8 bases fit TRBD1. V was pared by 4 bases and J by 0 bases, with 5 bases of the junction left unmatched. The CDR3 runs to 16 residues. The V gene's germline CDR1 is DFQATT and CDR2 SNEGSKA (reference sequence). CDR3 in amino acids: CSATGTGLSGANVLTF. CDR3 DNA sequence: TGCAGTGCTACCGGGACAGGACTCTCTGGGGCCAACGTCCTGACTTTC.

This clone has more than one count but fewer than ten. Because it lacks the conserved phenylalanine or tryptophan at the end, this CDR3 is likely a read error. This rearrangement joins TRBV19 to TRBJ2-7; D is unclear. The CDR3 contains 13 residues. Per the germline V gene, CDR1 is LNHDA and CDR2 is SQIVND (reference sequence). In DNA, the CDR3 is TGTACCAGTAGTAGGCGCGGCGCCTACGAGCAGTACCTC. Protein sequence: CTSSRRGAYEQYL.

In its sample, this clone was seen many times. The CDR3 spells CASSPWVGINQPQHF. In DNA, the CDR3 is TGTGCCAGCAGCCCATGGGTGGGGATCAATCAGCCCCAGCATTTT. The chain employs TRBV7-2 and TRBJ1-5; no reliable D call. Trimming removed 5 bases at V and 3 bases at J, with 14 bases between. Germline loops: CDR1 SGHTA, CDR2 FQGNSA. The CDR3 loop spans 15 amino acids.

This clone has only a few counts. This chain joins TRBV6-9 and TRBJ2-7; tentative D call: TRBD2 (6 bases). Trimming pared 4 bases from V and 4 bases from J, leaving 14 bases between. Germline CDR1 is MNHGY and CDR2 is SVAAGI. The CDR3 consists of 14 residues. CDR3 sequence: CASSSTIGGYEQYF. DNA of the CDR3: TGTGCCAGCAGTTCGACTATCGGGGGTTACGAGCAGTACTTC.

The chain uses TRBV6-1 and TRBJ2-7; tentative D call: TRBD2 (6 bases). Trimming pared 7 bases from V and 1 base from J, leaving 14 bases between. Germline V gene sequence: CDR1 MNHNS, CDR2 SASEGT. The CDR3 is made up of 14 amino acids. The CDR3 loop is CASIERAASYEQYF. The CDR3, as DNA: TGTGCCAGCATCGAGCGGGCGGCGTCCTACGAGCAGTACTTC.

This clone came up many times. The chain links TRBV11-3 to TRBJ2-2, with no clear D. V gave up 1 base and J gave up 6 bases, with 3 bases separating them. Germline CDR1 SGHNT, CDR2 YENEEA. This CDR3 is 12 amino acids long. CDR3 residues: CASSLVPGELFF. The CDR3 DNA reads as TGTGCCAGCAGCTTAGTTCCCGGGGAGCTGTTTTTT. Full variable domain (remainder filled in from reference TRBV11-3 and TRBJ2-2): EAGVVQSPRYKIIEKKQPVAFWCNPISGHNTLYWYLQNLGQGPELLIRYENEEAVDDSQLPKDRFSAERLKGVDSTLKIQPAELGDSAVYLCASSLVPGELFFGEGSRLTVL.

This clone has ten or more counts. The CDR3 sequence: CSVEFGVSNTEAFF. The DNA of the CDR3 is TGCAGCGTTGAATTCGGGGTGTCGAACACTGAAGCTTTCTTT. J is TRBJ1-1 and V is TRBV29-1; D unclear. Germline V gene sequence: CDR1 SQVTM, CDR2 ANQGSEA. V was cut by 2 bases and J by 1 base, with 11 bases left in between. The CDR3 runs 14 residues.

J is TRBJ1-2 and V is TRBV6-1, with 8 bases matching TRBD1. J gave up 6 bases and V 8 bases, and 2 bases lay outside the gene matches. The CDR3 has 11 amino acids. Per the germline V gene, CDR1 is MNHNS and CDR2 is SASEGT. CDR3: CASGQGNGYTF. The CDR3 DNA follows: TGTGCCAGCGGACAGGGCAATGGCTACACCTTC.

This clone appeared a few times. The chain has TRBV20-1 and TRBJ2-5; 10 bases agree with TRBD2. The CDR3 has 15 residues. The V and J ends lost 0 bases and 5 bases, in that order; junction bases with no gene match: 6. Germline CDR1 reads DFQATT; CDR2 reads SNEGSKA (reference sequence). This CDR3 reads CSARETSGEWETQYF. Here the CDR3 DNA reads TGCAGTGCTAGAGAAACTAGCGGGGAGTGGGAGACCCAGTACTTC.

At least ten counts were recorded for this clone. The rearrangement uses TRBV5-6 and TRBJ2-1, with a possible D match to TRBD2 (6 bases). The CDR3 spans 12 residues. Germline CDR1 reads SGHDT; CDR2 reads YYEEEE. Trimming pared 4 bases from V and 15 bases from J, leaving 17 bases between. CDR3: CASSQGLPPAFF. The DNA of the CDR3 is TGTGCCAGCAGCCAAGGACTACCCCCGGCGTTCTTC.

The table lists this clone with a few counts. This rearrangement joins TRBV11-3 to TRBJ2-2; 9 bases are a match to TRBD2. This CDR3 has 17 amino acids. Losses at the gene ends were 3 bases for V and 6 bases for J; bases not matched to a gene: 11. Germline lookup yields CDR1 SGHNT and CDR2 YENEEA. This CDR3 reads CASSFSWGSGSAGELFF. The DNA for the CDR3 is TGTGCCAGCAGCTTCTCATGGGGTAGCGGGAGTGCCGGGGAGCTGTTTTTT.

Many counts were recorded for this clone. This chain joins TRBV7-2 and TRBJ2-7; the match to TRBD1 covers 8 bases. CDR1 and CDR2 from the germline V gene are SGHTA and FQGNSA. With V trimmed by 5 bases and J by 3 bases, 9 bases remained unmatched. The CDR3 runs to 15 residues. CDR3 protein: CASSLGQEFFYEQYF. The CDR3 DNA reads as TGTGCCAGCAGCCTGGGACAGGAGTTTTTCTACGAGCAGTACTTC.

There are many counts of this clone. The genes are TRBV15 and TRBJ2-2; D ambiguous. The CDR3 contains 16 residues. The V gene lost 5 bases and the J gene lost 4 bases, with 17 bases spanning the gap. Germline CDR1 LNHNV, CDR2 YYDKDF (reference sequence). The CDR3 DNA is TGTGCCACCAGCGGATCAATCGGACGAGGCACCGGGGAGCTGTTTTTT. This sequence encodes CATSGSIGRGTGELFF.

J is TRBJ2-5 and V is TRBV14, with D possibly matching TRBD1 (7 bases). The CDR3 is made up of 17 amino acids. Deletions cut 9 bases from V and 1 base from J, with 24 bases between. CDR1 is SGHDN and CDR2 is FVKESK in the germline V gene. CDR3 in amino acids: CARSKAGRGTAQETQYF. In DNA, the CDR3 is TGTGCCAGAAGCAAGGCGGGGCGCGGGACAGCCCAAGAGACCCAGTACTTC.

This clone has ten or more counts. The chain combines TRBV20-1 with TRBJ1-5; D gene uncertain. Germline V gene lookup returns CDR1 DFQATT and CDR2 SNEGSKA (reference sequence). The CDR3 spans 14 residues. V was pared by 0 bases and J by 6 bases, with 12 bases between. CDR3 DNA: TGCAGTGCTAGAGATCCCTCGGAGGGTCAGCCCCAGCATTTT. Protein: CSARDPSEGQPQHF.

This clone was seen a few times. The chain joins TRBV2 to TRBJ2-7, with 8 bases fitting TRBD1. Germline V gene lookup returns CDR1 SNHLY and CDR2 FYNNEI. The CDR3 runs 14 residues. The trim removed 4 bases at V and 3 bases at J, leaving 5 bases unmatched. The CDR3 protein is CASSVTGGLYEQYF. The CDR3 nucleotides read TGTGCCAGCAGTGTTACAGGGGGACTCTACGAGCAGTACTTC.

The table lists this clone with many counts. J is TRBJ1-1 and V is TRBV29-1; D gene ambiguous. The V and J ends lost 3 bases and 0 bases respectively, with 11 bases between them. The CDR3 sequence is 14 residues long. CDR1 and CDR2 (germline): SQVTM, ANQGSEA. CDR3 in amino acids: CSVESGSLNTEAFF. CDR3 sequence (DNA): TGCAGCGTTGAGTCGGGGAGCCTGAACACTGAAGCTTTCTTT.

As regards this clone: A much larger clone sits a single nucleotide away, making a read error possible. The sample holds other DNA sequences that translate to the same CDR3. This rearrangement joins TRBV20-1 to TRBJ2-3, with D possibly TRBD1 on 6 matching bases. CDR1 and CDR2 from the germline V gene are DFQATT and SNEGSKA (reference sequence). The CDR3 is 12 residues long. The CDR3 nucleotides are TGCAGTGCTAGCGCCTCAGGGGTAGAGAGACATTTT. Protein product: CSASASGVERHF.

This clone was recorded at least ten times. V is TRBV10-3 and J is TRBJ2-7; 7 nucleotides align to TRBD1. The CDR3 spans 15 residues. With V trimmed by 3 bases and J by 0 bases, 5 bases remained unmatched. The germline V gene encodes CDR1 ENHRY and CDR2 SYGVKD. CDR3 amino acids: CAISDYRGVSYEQYF. CDR3 DNA: TGTGCCATCAGTGACTACAGGGGTGTCTCCTACGAGCAGTACTTC.

This clone was seen at least ten times. The CDR3 spells CAWSGNRGGKAFF. CDR3 nucleotide sequence: TGTGCCTGGAGCGGTAACAGGGGGGGGAAAGCTTTCTTT. The chain employs TRBV30 and TRBJ1-1; 8 bases match TRBD1. The CDR3 sequence is 13 residues long. Germline CDR1 and CDR2: GTSNPN and SVGIG (reference sequence). The ends lost 3 bases at V and 9 bases at J; junction bases unmatched: 9. Together with reference TRBV30 and TRBJ1-1, the CDR3 gives the full variable domain: SQTIHQWPATLVQPVGSPLSLECTVEGTSNPNLYWYRQAAGRGLQLLFYSVGIGQISSEVPQNLSASRPQDRQFILSSKKLLLSDSGFYLCAWSGNRGGKAFFGQGTRLTVV.

The chain employs TRBV6-2 or TRBV6-3 and TRBJ2-3; D may be TRBD1 (6 bases). The germline V gene encodes CDR1 MNHEY and CDR2 SVGEGT. V gave up 9 bases and J gave up 6 bases, with 19 bases separating them. This CDR3 spans 14 amino acids. The CDR3 is CASESTGRYDTQYF. Written as DNA, the CDR3 is TGTGCCAGTGAGTCGACAGGCCGTTACGATACGCAGTATTTT.

Ten or more counts support this clone. This sequence joins TRBV18 and TRBJ2-2, with TRBD2 identical over 9 bases. The CDR3 is 16 residues long. Germline-derived CDR1 and CDR2 are KGHSH and LQKENI. Trimming took 9 bases from V and 0 from J; bases not matched to a gene: 8. CDR3 sequence reads: CASQRGLASNTGELFF. DNA for the CDR3: TGTGCCAGTCAAAGAGGACTAGCGTCGAACACCGGGGAGCTGTTTTTT.

This clone occurred many times. The chain employs TRBV2 and TRBJ2-1; 8 nucleotides match TRBD2. Germline CDR1 is SNHLY and CDR2 is FYNNEI. The CDR3 loop spans 13 amino acids. After removal of 9 bases from V and 5 bases from J, the junction contained 6 bases not matched to a gene. CDR3 bases: TGTGCCAGTCAGGCGGGAGGAAACAATGAGCAGTTCTTC. Amino acids: CASQAGGNNEQFF.

The chain has TRBV20-1 and TRBJ1-1; D may be TRBD1 (5 bases). This CDR3 comprises 17 residues. The V gene's germline CDR1 is DFQATT and CDR2 SNEGSKA (reference sequence). V lost 2 bases and J lost 6, with 25 bases in between. CDR3 protein: CSARLGLRGSGRAEAFF. The DNA of the CDR3 is TGCAGTGCTAGATTGGGGCTCAGAGGGTCAGGGAGGGCTGAAGCTTTCTTT.

This clone was observed a few times. The chain is built from TRBV30 and TRBJ1-6; D gene unclear. This CDR3 contains 12 residues. CDR1 and CDR2 (germline): GTSNPN, SVGIG (reference sequence). Trimming pared 0 bases from V and 12 bases from J, leaving 9 bases between. The CDR3 loop reads CAWSVWPGPLHF. CDR3 bases: TGTGCCTGGAGTGTATGGCCCGGACCCCTCCACTTT.

This clone was seen only a few times. It may be a read error: a sequence one base away is much more abundant. The rearrangement joins TRBV7-7 to TRBJ2-1; 11 bases match TRBD2. CDR3 size: 15 residues. Germline V lookup: CDR1 SSHAT, CDR2 FNYEAQ (reference sequence). The CDR3 DNA is TGCGCTAGCAGCTCAGTACTAGCGGGAGCGGCTGAGCAGTTCTTC. It codes for CASSSVLAGAAEQFF.